A selection of T cell receptor beta chains follows, all from one sample in a study of shared clonotypes between healthy human individuals. Sequencing was performed with immunoSEQ multiplex PCR; in TCRdb, only in-frame clones are kept and a portion is missing. The sample has about 1.1 million clones; around 78% are singletons. The sequenced sample was memory CD4+ T cells from PBMCs. The receptors originated from a man between 18 and 35 years old in good health. Some clones in this sample may be carry-over from other donors' samples. The CDR3 runs from the conserved cysteine through the conserved F or W. Fields, in order: clone size, V gene, D gene, CDR3 protein. D genes are given only for firm matches. Size values are once, few and many counts, or a class for expanded clones, and some rows have none.

clone_size: NA; v_call: TRBV15; d_call: NA; cdr3_aa: CATSRDATGSGANVLTF
clone_size: NA; v_call: TRBV2; d_call: NA; cdr3_aa: CASSRTGYEQYF
clone_size: NA; v_call: TRBV2; d_call: NA; cdr3_aa: CASKEGSNQPQHF
clone_size: NA; v_call: TRBV25-1; d_call: NA; cdr3_aa: CASSSRYLQETQYF
clone_size: NA; v_call: TRBV28; d_call: TRBD1; cdr3_aa: CASSCYPKGTGKNTGELFF
clone_size: NA; v_call: TRBV5-1; d_call: NA; cdr3_aa: CASSLAGQGTDTQYF
clone_size: NA; v_call: TRBV9; d_call: NA; cdr3_aa: CASSVALNGETQYF
clone_size: NA; v_call: TRBV7-9; d_call: NA; cdr3_aa: CASNAGGRRGELFF
clone_size: once; v_call: TRBV15; d_call: TRBD1; cdr3_aa: CATSPGQGASGANVLTF
clone_size: NA; v_call: TRBV28; d_call: NA; cdr3_aa: CASSGENKDNYGYTF
clone_size: NA; v_call: TRBV30; d_call: NA; cdr3_aa: CAWSPKGGRNEQFF
clone_size: NA; v_call: TRBV5-1; d_call: NA; cdr3_aa: CASSLGTVQVETQYF
clone_size: NA; v_call: TRBV30; d_call: NA; cdr3_aa: CAWSVNRANEKLFF
clone_size: few; v_call: TRBV2; d_call: NA; cdr3_aa: CASSYTFGLFF
clone_size: NA; v_call: TRBV25-1; d_call: TRBD1; cdr3_aa: CASSDPGQGDNEQFF
clone_size: NA; v_call: TRBV7-9; d_call: TRBD2; cdr3_aa: CASSSVSGNAYNEQFF